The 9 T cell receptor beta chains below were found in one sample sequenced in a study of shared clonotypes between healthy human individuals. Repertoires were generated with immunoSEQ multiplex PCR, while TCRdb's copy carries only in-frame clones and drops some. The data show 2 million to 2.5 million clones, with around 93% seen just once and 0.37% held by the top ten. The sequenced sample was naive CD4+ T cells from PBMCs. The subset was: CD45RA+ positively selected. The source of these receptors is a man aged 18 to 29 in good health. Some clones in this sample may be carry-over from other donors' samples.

The CDR3 DNA sequence: TGTGCCAGCATTTCGGTGAAGGCAGCGGCCAAAAACATTCAGTACTTC. Its translation: CASISVKAAAKNIQYF. The genes are TRBV27 and TRBJ2-4; unclear D gene. Per the germline V gene, CDR1 is MNHEY and CDR2 is SMNVEV (reference sequence). The CDR3 is made up of 16 amino acids. V lost 7 bases and J lost 1, with 17 bases in between.

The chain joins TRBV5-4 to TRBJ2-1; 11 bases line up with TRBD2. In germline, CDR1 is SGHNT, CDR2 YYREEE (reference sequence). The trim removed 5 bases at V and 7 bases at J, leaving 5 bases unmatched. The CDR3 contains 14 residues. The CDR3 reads CASSQASGRNEQFF. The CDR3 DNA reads TGTGCCAGCAGTCAGGCTAGCGGGAGGAATGAGCAGTTCTTC. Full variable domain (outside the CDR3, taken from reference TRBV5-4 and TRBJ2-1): ETGVTQSPTHLIKTRGQQVTLRCSSQSGHNTVSWYQQALGQGPQFIFQYYREEENGRGNFPPRFSGLQFPNYSSELNVNALELDDSALYLCASSQASGRNEQFFGPGTRLTVL.

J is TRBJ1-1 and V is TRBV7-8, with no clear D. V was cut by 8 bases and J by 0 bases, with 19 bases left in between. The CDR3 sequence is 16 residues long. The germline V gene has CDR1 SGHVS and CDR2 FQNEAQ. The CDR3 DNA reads TGTGCCAGCGCCCTTCGGGGAGCTCAGATGAACACTGAAGCTTTCTTT. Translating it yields CASALRGAQMNTEAFF.

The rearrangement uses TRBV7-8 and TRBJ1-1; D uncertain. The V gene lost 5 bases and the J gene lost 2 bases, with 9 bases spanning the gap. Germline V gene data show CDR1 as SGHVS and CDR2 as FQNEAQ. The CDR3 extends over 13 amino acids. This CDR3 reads CASSHGENTEAFF. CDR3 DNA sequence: TGTGCCAGCAGCCACGGAGAAAACACTGAAGCTTTCTTT. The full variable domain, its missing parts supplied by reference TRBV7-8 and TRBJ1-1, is GAGVSQSPRYKVAKRGQDVALRCDPISGHVSLFWYQQALGQGPEFLTYFQNEAQLDKSGLPSDRFFAERPEGSVSTLKIQRTQQEDSAVYLCASSHGENTEAFFGQGTRLTVV.

The CDR3 bases are TGTGCCAGCAATCGGGAGTGGCCAGATACGCAGTATTTT. Protein: CASNREWPDTQYF. The V call is TRBV2, the J call TRBJ2-3; perhaps TRBD2 as D (6 bases). Per germline, CDR1 SNHLY and CDR2 FYNNEI. This CDR3 comprises 13 residues. V shed 7 bases and J shed 4 bases, with 12 bases lying between them. Supplemented by reference TRBV2 and TRBJ2-3, the full variable domain reads EPEVTQTPSHQVTQMGQEVILRCVPISNHLYFYWYRQILGQKVEFLVSFYNNEISEKSEIFDDQFSVERPDGSNFTLKIRSTKLEDSAMYFCASNREWPDTQYFGPGTRLTVL.

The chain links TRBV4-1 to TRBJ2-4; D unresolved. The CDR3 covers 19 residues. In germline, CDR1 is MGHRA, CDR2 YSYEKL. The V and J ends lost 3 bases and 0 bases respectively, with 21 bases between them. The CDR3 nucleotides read TGCGCCAGCAGCCACTACATGGGTGGTATCGTATTAGCCAAAAACATTCAGTACTTC. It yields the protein CASSHYMGGIVLAKNIQYF.

The CDR3 nucleotides are TGTGCCACCGAATCATCGGGGGAGACCCAGTACTTC. It encodes CATESSGETQYF. The chain links TRBV6-6 to TRBJ2-5, with D possibly matching TRBD2 (5 bases). In germline, CDR1 is MNHNY, CDR2 SVGAGI (reference sequence). The CDR3 totals 12 residues. V lost 10 bases to trimming and J lost 5 bases, with 14 bases between them.

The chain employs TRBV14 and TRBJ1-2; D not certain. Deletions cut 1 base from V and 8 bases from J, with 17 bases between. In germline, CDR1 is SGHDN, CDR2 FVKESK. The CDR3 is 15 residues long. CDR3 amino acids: CASSQVATPREGYTF. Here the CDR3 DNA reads TGTGCCAGCAGCCAAGTCGCGACACCCCGAGAGGGCTACACCTTC.

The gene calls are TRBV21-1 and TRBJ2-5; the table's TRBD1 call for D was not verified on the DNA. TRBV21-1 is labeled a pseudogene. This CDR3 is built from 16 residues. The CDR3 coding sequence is TGTGCCAGCAGCCAGGGGCGGGCCGGGGACCAAGAGACCCAGTACTTC. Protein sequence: CASSQGRAGDQETQYF.